Shown below are 12 T cell receptor beta chains from a single sample sequenced in a study of cytomegalovirus exposure and HLA in healthy donors (dated by TCRdb to 2015 to 2018). Library construction relied on the immunoSEQ multiplex PCR assay. Sourced from immuneACCESS, this table was stored by TCRdb with only in-frame sequences that have V and J called. A share of the clones is absent; for the studies checked, an unresolved V gene accounts for under half, and the remainder has no known explanation. For this sample there are more than 300,000 clones; about nine tenths appear just once. The leading ten clones occupy roughly 0.83% of the sample. Material: PBMCs. These receptors all come from a woman aged 18-29 years in good health and CMV-seronegative.

The chain joins TRBV4-2 to TRBJ1-2; weak D call: TRBD1 (5 bases). The V gene lost 8 bases and the J gene lost 3 bases, with 19 bases spanning the gap. The CDR3 consists of 15 residues. Looked up from germline, CDR1 is LGHNA and CDR2 is YNFKEQ. CDR3 in DNA: TGTGCCAGCTCACAAACCCAAGGGGCGCACTATGGCTACACCTTC. Its protein is CASSQTQGAHYGYTF.

The rearrangement uses TRBV5-1 and TRBJ1-2, with TRBD1 as a possible D gene (5 bases). V gave up 0 bases and J gave up 2 bases, with 14 bases separating them. This CDR3 has 16 amino acids. In germline, CDR1 is SGHRS, CDR2 YFSETQ. In DNA, the CDR3 is TGCGCCAGCAGCTTGGGCCACGCAGGGCAAAACTATGGCTACACCTTC. It codes for CASSLGHAGQNYGYTF.

The V and J genes are TRBV11-2 and TRBJ1-1, with 7 bases identical to TRBD1. The CDR3 is 14 amino acids. J was trimmed by 1 base and V by 5 bases; bases with no gene match: 4. CDR1 and CDR2 from the germline V gene are SGHAT and FQNNGV. For the CDR3, the DNA is TGTGCCAGCAGCACAGGGGTATGGAACACTGAAGCTTTCTTT. It codes for CASSTGVWNTEAFF.

V gene TRBV30 combines with J gene TRBJ2-2, with unresolved D. The CDR3 consists of 13 residues. Per the germline V gene, CDR1 is GTSNPN and CDR2 is SVGIG (reference sequence). V was shortened by 0 bases and J by 5 bases, with 7 bases between the two germline ends. Here the CDR3 reads CAWSVPQTGELFF. DNA for the CDR3: TGTGCCTGGAGTGTACCACAAACCGGGGAGCTGTTTTTT.

The rearrangement uses TRBV15 and TRBJ2-1; 9 bases fit TRBD1. The length of the CDR3 is 15 residues. Germline V gives CDR1 LNHNV, CDR2 YYDKDF (reference sequence). The junction had 6 bases not matched to a gene; V was cut back by 1 base and J by 8 bases. The CDR3 region has the DNA TGTGCCACCAGCAGAGGTGGGACAGGGTGGGATGAGCAGTTCTTC. Translating it yields CATSRGGTGWDEQFF. The variable domain in full, completed from reference TRBV15 and TRBJ2-1, reads DAMVIQNPRYQVTQFGKPVTLSCSQTLNHNVMYWYQQKSSQAPKLLFHYYDKDFNNEADTPDNFQSRRPNTSFCFLDIRSPGLGDTAMYLCATSRGGTGWDEQFFGPGTRLTVL.

This chain joins TRBV27 and TRBJ2-7, with 13 nucleotides matching TRBD2. The CDR3 totals 15 residues. Per the germline V gene, CDR1 is MNHEY and CDR2 is SMNVEV (reference sequence). With V trimmed by 5 bases and J by 5 bases, 6 bases remained unmatched. The DNA of the CDR3 is TGTGCCAGCAGTGAGCGGACTAGCGGGAGCCACGAGCAGTACTTC. It codes for CASSERTSGSHEQYF.

V usage is TRBV6-4 and J usage is TRBJ2-1; the D is unclear. Germline V CDR1 and CDR2: MRHNA, SNTAGT. The germline V and J ends were trimmed by 3 bases and 7 bases, with 10 bases remaining between them. This CDR3 spans 13 amino acids. The CDR3 DNA is TGTGCCAGCAGTGATGGGCCACAGAATGAGCAGTTCTTC. Protein: CASSDGPQNEQFF.

V usage is TRBV7-9 and J usage is TRBJ1-2, with 8 bases aligning to TRBD1. Trimming cost V 2 bases and J 5 bases; bases outside gene matches: 4. Per the germline V gene, CDR1 is SEHNR and CDR2 is FQNEAQ (reference sequence). The CDR3 is 14 residues long. CDR3 loop: CASSLTDRVYGYTF. The CDR3 DNA follows: TGTGCCAGCAGCTTAACGGACAGGGTGTATGGCTACACCTTC.

V and J are TRBV6-1 and TRBJ1-1, with D hard to call. V gave up 5 bases and J gave up 2 bases, with 9 bases separating them. The germline CDR1 and CDR2 sequences are MNHNS and SASEGT. This CDR3 has 13 residues. The CDR3 DNA sequence: TGTGCCAGCAGTCCAGCGACTAACACTGAAGCTTTCTTT. Encoded protein: CASSPATNTEAFF.

The chain uses TRBV30 and TRBJ2-5, with 9 bases aligning to TRBD1. Unmatched junction bases numbered 9, after V lost 5 bases and J lost 5 bases. The CDR3 is 14 amino acids. Germline CDR1 reads GTSNPN; CDR2 reads SVGIG (reference sequence). The CDR3 spells CAWDRDRVSETQYF. In DNA form, the CDR3 reads TGTGCCTGGGACCGGGACAGGGTGTCGGAGACCCAGTACTTC.

V gene TRBV18 combines with J gene TRBJ2-3; D is unresolved. This CDR3 is built from 12 residues. In germline, CDR1 is KGHSH, CDR2 LQKENI. V lost 6 bases, J lost 4 bases, and 8 bases lay in between. CDR3 DNA: TGTGCCAGCTCCCCCTATTCAGATACGCAGTATTTT. Its protein is CASSPYSDTQYF.

The rearrangement links TRBV27 to TRBJ2-1; possibly TRBD1 for D (5 bases). This CDR3 region has 14 residues. Germline V CDR1 and CDR2: MNHEY, SMNVEV (reference sequence). The V and J ends lost 0 bases and 9 bases respectively, with 12 bases between them. DNA of the CDR3: TGTGCCAGCAGTTTATCATACAGGTACGCTGAGCAGTTCTTC. Its translation: CASSLSYRYAEQFF.